One sample yielded the 19 T cell receptor beta chains listed below, sequenced in a study of post-analysis software for immune sequencing data. Findings and caveats of the study: About five TRBV segments, including TRBV5-6, TRBV5-1 and TRBV20-1, were more frequent in patients than controls.

Their specific antigens are unknown. Unique-molecular-identifier-tagged TCR beta cDNA libraries were used. One entry per CDR3 protein, called by TCRdb with MiXCR from the PCR reads. The sample contains about 770,000 distinct CDR3 sequences, about 43% of which appear only once. Input material: blood. These receptors were collected from a girl under 18 with multiple sclerosis.

The chain recombines TRBV6-5 with TRBJ2-3; 7 bases agree with TRBD2. The V gene's germline CDR1 is MNHEY and CDR2 SVGAGI. Unmatched junction bases numbered 6, after V lost 7 bases and J lost 5 bases. CDR3 length equals 13 residues. DNA of the CDR3: TGTGCCAGCAAGAGGGCGGGAGAAGATACGCAGTATTTT. Its protein product is CASKRAGEDTQYF.

This clonotype was seen only a few times. V is TRBV6-1 and J is TRBJ2-1, with D possibly TRBD1 on 6 matching bases. There are 18 residues in the CDR3. Trimming took off 4 bases at V and 4 bases at J, with 23 bases between the two ends. Germline loops: CDR1 MNHNS, CDR2 SASEGT. CDR3 DNA: TGTGCCAGCAGTGCCCCTGCGGGTTCAGGGGATCCTTACAATGAGCAGTTCTTC. Amino acid sequence: CASSAPAGSGDPYNEQFF.

This CDR3 reads CSVSDQGTYNEQFF. Written as DNA, the CDR3 is TGCAGCGTTAGTGATCAGGGGACATACAATGAGCAGTTCTTC. This sequence joins TRBV29-1 and TRBJ2-1, with D maybe TRBD1 (6 bases). V lost 5 bases and J lost 4, with 15 bases in between. The V gene's germline CDR1 is SQVTM and CDR2 ANQGSEA. This CDR3 spans 14 amino acids.

The chain couples TRBV12-3 or TRBV12-4 to TRBJ2-7; D may be TRBD2 (5 bases). The V and J ends lost 5 bases and 6 bases respectively, with 17 bases between them. The CDR3 has 14 residues. This CDR3 reads CASSALTAAGEQYF. The CDR3 region has the DNA TGTGCCAGCAGTGCCCTTACAGCGGCGGGCGAGCAGTACTTC.

V is TRBV3-1 and J is TRBJ2-1; 8 bases are a match to TRBD2. The V segment lost 3 bases and the J segment 9 bases; nucleotides outside the gene matches: 10. The CDR3 spans 15 residues. Germline CDR1 and CDR2: LGHDT and YNNKEL (reference sequence). The CDR3 region is CASSQGATSAGEQFF. The CDR3 DNA follows: TGTGCCAGCAGCCAGGGCGCGACTAGCGCGGGTGAGCAGTTCTTC.

This clonotype was seen more than once but under ten times. The rearrangement uses TRBV27 and TRBJ2-3, with 8 bases lining up with TRBD2. J was trimmed by 4 bases and V by 1 base; bases with no gene match: 1. This CDR3 contains 14 residues. Germline V gene data show CDR1 as MNHEY and CDR2 as SMNVEV (reference sequence). CDR3 loop: CASSLLGLADTQYF. The DNA of the CDR3 is TGTGCCAGCAGTTTATTGGGACTAGCAGATACGCAGTATTTT.

The chain couples TRBV14 to TRBJ2-3; no reliable D call. The CDR3 runs to 14 residues. Trimming took 1 base from V and 0 from J, leaving 5 bases between them. The germline gives CDR1 SGHDN, CDR2 FVKESK. The CDR3 region is CASSQVISTDTQYF. In DNA, the CDR3 is TGTGCCAGCAGCCAAGTTATAAGCACAGATACGCAGTATTTT.

This clonotype was seen only once. The chain is built from TRBV6-1 and TRBJ2-7; 9 bases match TRBD2. TRBJ2-5 explains the end of the DNA better; the J call may be wrong. Germline CDR1 and CDR2: MNHNS and SASEGT. The length of the CDR3 is 13 residues. The CDR3 bases are TGTGCCAGCAGCGAGACTAGCGGAAGGACCCAGTACTTC. As protein: CASSETSGRTQYF.

The chain has TRBV20-1 and TRBJ2-7, with 8 bases aligning to TRBD1. Trimming removed 1 base from V and 2 bases from J; junction bases left unmatched: 7. Per germline, CDR1 DFQATT and CDR2 SNEGSKA (reference sequence). CDR3 size: 15 residues. The CDR3 bases are TGCAGTGCTAGAGCCAGGGACAGGTCGACCTACGAGCAGTACTTC. Its translation is CSARARDRSTYEQYF.

The rearrangement joins TRBV6-1 to TRBJ2-5; 10 bases fit TRBD1. The J call may be wrong; the DNA end is better matched by TRBJ2-7. The germline gives CDR1 MNHNS, CDR2 SASEGT. The CDR3 runs to 12 residues. This chain's CDR3 is CASGGQGPEQYF. CDR3 coding DNA: TGTGCCAGCGGGGGACAGGGGCCCGAGCAGTACTTC.

This clonotype has more than one count but fewer than ten. The chain is built from TRBV5-1 and TRBJ2-3, with 7 bases fitting TRBD1. V trimming: 6 bases; J trimming: 6 bases; junction bases outside the gene matches: 13. CDR1 and CDR2 from the germline V gene are SGHRS and YFSETQ. This CDR3 is built from 15 residues. CDR3 DNA: TGCGCCAGCACCGAAGAAGGGGGCGCGGTGGATACGCAGTATTTT. It specifies CASTEEGGAVDTQYF.

The J gene is TRBJ2-1, the V gene TRBV4-2; TRBD2 matches 10 bases. The germline gives CDR1 LGHNA, CDR2 YNFKEQ. CDR3 size: 16 residues. V dropped 1 base and J dropped 3; count of bases not matched to a gene: 3. This CDR3 reads CASSQGLAGVYNEQFF. CDR3 coding DNA: TGTGCCAGCAGCCAAGGACTAGCGGGTGTCTACAATGAGCAGTTCTTC.

V is TRBV2 and J is TRBJ2-5, with 12 positions matching TRBD2. V lost 5 bases to trimming and J lost 2 bases; unmatched junction nucleotides: 3. Germline-derived CDR1 and CDR2 are SNHLY and FYNNEI. The CDR3 extends over 15 amino acids. The CDR3 DNA is TGTGCCAGCAGTCTAGCGGGAGGGTCTCAAGAGACCCAGTACTTC. This codes for CASSLAGGSQETQYF.

This clonotype was seen more than once but under ten times. This chain links TRBV11-2 with TRBJ2-5, with 13 bases matching TRBD2. The CDR3 consists of 16 residues. V was clipped by 0 bases and J by 2 bases; unmatched bases: 0. CDR1 is SGHAT and CDR2 is FQNNGV in the germline V gene. The CDR3 DNA follows: TGTGCCAGCAGCTTAGAGACTAGCGGGAGGCAAGAGACCCAGTACTTC. Amino acid sequence: CASSLETSGRQETQYF.

V and J are TRBV7-3 and TRBJ1-1; a weak D match, TRBD1 (6 bases). Germline values: CDR1 SGHTA, CDR2 FQGTGA. The V end was cut by 5 bases, the J end by 6 bases, with 25 bases between. This CDR3 spans 17 amino acids. The CDR3 region is CASSVIPAPGGASEAFF. The CDR3 nucleotides read TGTGCCAGCAGCGTTATACCCGCCCCGGGGGGGGCCTCTGAAGCTTTCTTT.

This clonotype has more than one count but fewer than ten. The CDR3 loop reads CASSQTGSNQPQHF. The DNA of the CDR3 is TGTGCCAGCAGTCAGACAGGGAGCAATCAGCCCCAGCATTTT. The V and J genes are TRBV28 and TRBJ1-5; 7 bases map to TRBD1. Trimming cost V 5 bases and J 1 base; bases outside gene matches: 2. The germline V gene has CDR1 MDHEN and CDR2 SYDVKM. This CDR3 is 14 amino acids long.

This clonotype was counted once. This sequence joins TRBV18 and TRBJ2-5; 9 bases fit TRBD2. CDR1 and CDR2 from the germline V gene are KGHSH and LQKENI. J was trimmed by 5 bases and V by 1 base; bases with no gene match: 8. The CDR3 is 16 amino acids. CDR3 residues: CASSPRGRASGETQYF. The CDR3 region has the DNA TGTGCCAGCTCACCACGCGGGAGGGCCAGCGGGGAGACCCAGTACTTC.

The chain carries TRBV27 and TRBJ1-2, with D unclear. Trimming shortened V by 3 bases and J by 6 bases, and 14 bases separated the two germline ends. Germline assignment: CDR1 MNHEY and CDR2 SMNVEV (reference sequence). This CDR3 has 14 residues. The CDR3 sequence: CASSFYPERDGYTF. The CDR3 coding sequence is TGTGCCAGCAGTTTTTACCCAGAGAGGGATGGCTACACCTTC.

This clonotype appeared a few times. The genes are TRBV5-1 and TRBJ2-3; TRBD2 agrees at 8 bases. The CDR3 is made up of 16 amino acids. Trimming removed 9 bases from V and 0 bases from J; junction bases left unmatched: 12. Germline CDR1 SGHRS, CDR2 YFSETQ. The CDR3 coding sequence is TGCGCCACCATACAGTGGCGGGAGGTGAGCACAGATACGCAGTATTTT. This codes for CATIQWREVSTDTQYF.